Shown below are 30 T cell receptor beta chains from a single sample sequenced in a study of regulatory and conventional T cells in RAG deficiency. Genomic DNA came from blood conventional CD4+ T cells gated CD25-low CD127-high. Measured with immunoSEQ multiplex PCR; TCRdb has only the in-frame clones, and not every one. The data contain approximately 46,000 clones, 85% to 90% of them singletons. This same sample was also taken into another study, of regulatory T cells. As that report states: Primers: 52 TRBV forward and 13 TRBJ reverse.

The material sequenced was CD4+ effector T cells sorted from blood. These receptors were taken from a human donor in good health.

The chain employs TRBV6-1 and TRBJ1-1; D possibly corresponds to TRBD1 (5 bases). The CDR3 runs 14 residues. Germline V gene lookup returns CDR1 MNHNS and CDR2 SASEGT. The germline V and J ends were trimmed by 6 bases and 1 base, with 12 bases remaining between them. The CDR3 nucleotides are TGTGCCAGCAGGGGAGGGACCTCGAACACTGAAGCTTTCTTT. Its protein is CASRGGTSNTEAFF.

The chain employs TRBV18 and TRBJ2-5, with D possibly being TRBD1 (5 bases). Germline V CDR1 and CDR2: KGHSH, LQKENI. This CDR3 has 14 residues. V gave up 0 bases and J gave up 4 bases, with 9 bases separating them. CDR3 bases: TGTGCCAGCTCACCACCAGGGGCTGGAGAGACCCAGTACTTC. Protein sequence: CASSPPGAGETQYF.

This sequence joins TRBV7-3 and TRBJ2-1; possibly TRBD1 for D (5 bases). Per germline, CDR1 SGHTA and CDR2 FQGTGA. Trimming pared 3 bases from V and 5 bases from J, leaving 5 bases between. The CDR3 consists of 12 residues. Written as DNA, the CDR3 is TGTGCCAGCAGCTTGACAGACAATGAGCAGTTCTTC. Its protein product is CASSLTDNEQFF. Full variable domain (rest looked up from reference TRBV7-3 and TRBJ2-1): GAGVSQTPSNKVTEKGKYVELRCDPISGHTALYWYRQSLGQGPEFLIYFQGTGAADDSGLPNDRFFAVRPEGSVSTLKIQRTERGDSAVYLCASSLTDNEQFFGPGTRLTVL.

This chain uses TRBV14 with TRBJ1-2, with a possible D match to TRBD1 (5 bases). The length of the CDR3 is 13 residues. The V gene's germline CDR1 is SGHDN and CDR2 FVKESK. Trimming stripped 4 bases from V and 7 bases from J, with 13 bases between. CDR3 protein: CASSLPGTGGYTF. The DNA for the CDR3 is TGTGCCAGCAGCCTGCCGGGGACGGGTGGCTACACCTTC.

This clone was seen a handful of times. The rearrangement joins TRBV14 to TRBJ1-2; tentative D call: TRBD1 (6 bases). CDR3 length equals 15 residues. The V end lost 3 bases, the J end lost 3 bases, and 14 bases lay between the germline ends. The V gene's germline CDR1 is SGHDN and CDR2 FVKESK. This CDR3 reads CASSQNRAGDYGYTF. In nucleotides, the CDR3 is TGTGCCAGCAGCCAGAACAGGGCCGGGGACTATGGCTACACCTTC.

V gene TRBV28 combines with J gene TRBJ2-7; TRBD1 matches 8 bases. The junction had 6 bases not matched to a gene; V was cut back by 2 bases and J by 3 bases. The CDR3 runs to 15 residues. Germline V gives CDR1 MDHEN, CDR2 SYDVKM. DNA of the CDR3: TGTGCCAGCAGTTTAACCGGACAGGGCCTCTACGAGCAGTACTTC. As protein: CASSLTGQGLYEQYF.

The CDR3 protein is CASSELARTNEQFF. In nucleotides, the CDR3 is TGTGCCAGCAGTGAACTAGCGAGAACTAATGAGCAGTTCTTC. The V call is TRBV6-4, the J call TRBJ2-1; 7 nucleotides agree with TRBD2. Germline loops: CDR1 MRHNA, CDR2 SNTAGT. The CDR3 spans 14 residues. J gave up 7 bases and V 3 bases, and 6 bases lay outside the gene matches.

This clone has a single count. The V call is TRBV19, the J call TRBJ1-2; D possibly corresponds to TRBD1 (6 bases). The V gene lost 5 bases and the J gene lost 5 bases, with 18 bases spanning the gap. The germline V gene encodes CDR1 LNHDA and CDR2 SQIVND (reference sequence). CDR3 length: 15 residues. The CDR3 bases are TGTGCCAGTAGTTTACCTTCCGGGACATTTTATGGCTACACCTTC. Residues: CASSLPSGTFYGYTF.

The chain carries TRBV7-8 and TRBJ1-5; D gene unclear. The germline V and J ends were trimmed by 1 base and 7 bases, with 14 bases remaining between them. The CDR3 spans 15 residues. The germline CDR1 and CDR2 sequences are SGHVS and FQNEAQ. This CDR3 is CASSLVGREVQPQHF. For the CDR3, the DNA is TGTGCCAGCAGCTTAGTGGGGAGGGAGGTCCAGCCCCAGCATTTT.

The chain joins TRBV9 to TRBJ1-2, with D possibly TRBD1 on 6 matching bases. V lost 4 bases to trimming and J lost 0 bases, with 16 bases between them. The germline gives CDR1 SGDLS, CDR2 YYNGEE. The CDR3 covers 16 residues. The CDR3 nucleotides read TGTGCCAGCAGCCCCTCCGGGGGGCTGACTAACTATGGCTACACCTTC. As protein: CASSPSGGLTNYGYTF.

The chain carries TRBV18 and TRBJ1-1; no reliable D call. Trimming stripped 3 bases from V and 0 bases from J, with 11 bases between. Germline CDR1 KGHSH, CDR2 LQKENI. CDR3 length: 15 amino acids. This CDR3 reads CASSPDQAMNTEAFF. CDR3 bases: TGTGCCAGCTCACCGGATCAAGCTATGAACACTGAAGCTTTCTTT. The complete variable domain, with remaining parts taken from reference TRBV18 and TRBJ1-1, reads NAGVMQNPRHLVRRRGQEARLRCSPMKGHSHVYWYRQLPEEGLKFMVYLQKENIIDESGMPKERFSAEFPKEGPSILRIQQVVRGDSAAYFCASSPDQAMNTEAFFGQGTRLTVV.

V gene TRBV6-6 combines with J gene TRBJ2-3, with a possible D match to TRBD2 (5 bases). The CDR3 sequence is 15 residues long. Trimming shortened V by 2 bases and J by 0 bases, and 9 bases separated the two germline ends. CDR1 is MNHNY and CDR2 is SVGAGI in the germline V gene (reference sequence). CDR3 sequence (DNA): TGTGCCAGCAGTTACCCTAGCAGAAGCACAGATACGCAGTATTTT. Protein: CASSYPSRSTDTQYF.

The chain combines TRBV28 with TRBJ1-4, with D uncertain. V was shortened by 4 bases and J by 5 bases, with 11 bases between the two germline ends. The CDR3 loop spans 14 amino acids. Germline loops: CDR1 MDHEN, CDR2 SYDVKM. DNA of the CDR3: TGTGCCAGCAGTTCGGGGTTTCCGAATGAAAAACTGTTTTTT. The encoded protein is CASSSGFPNEKLFF.

The CDR3 nucleotides read TGTGCCAGCAAGTCTGGGAATTCACCCCTCCACTTT. Its translation: CASKSGNSPLHF. The V call is TRBV2, the J call TRBJ1-6; no definite D call. V lost 7 bases to trimming and J lost 7 bases, with 8 bases between them. The CDR3 loop spans 12 amino acids. CDR1 is SNHLY and CDR2 is FYNNEI in the germline V gene.

The chain carries TRBV1 and TRBJ2-3; TRBD1, the D gene given by the table, was not confirmed from the DNA. TRBV1 is marked as a pseudogene. The CDR3 has 15 amino acids. The CDR3 region has the DNA TGCACCAGCAGCCAGTACAGGGGTTTAACAGATACGCAGTATTTT. Its protein product is CTSSQYRGLTDTQYF.

The chain is built from TRBV11-2 and TRBJ1-2, with no clear D. The CDR3 covers 11 residues. Trimming stripped 0 bases from V and 4 bases from J, with 0 bases between. The germline gives CDR1 SGHAT, CDR2 FQNNGV. CDR3 coding DNA: TGTGCCAGCAGCTTAGACTATGGCTACACCTTC. Translated: CASSLDYGYTF.

The chain has TRBV27 and TRBJ1-1; D is unresolved. Germline CDR1 reads MNHEY; CDR2 reads SMNVEV (reference sequence). CDR3 length equals 14 residues. Trimming took 2 bases from V and 4 from J, leaving 11 bases between them. CDR3 nucleotides: TGTGCCAGCAGTTTAGGCAAGGGAGGCACTGAAGCTTTCTTT. Its protein is CASSLGKGGTEAFF.

This chain uses TRBV19 with TRBJ2-7; 10 nucleotides line up with TRBD1. Germline V CDR1 and CDR2: LNHDA, SQIVND (reference sequence). Losses at the gene ends were 1 base for V and 4 bases for J; bases not matched to a gene: 7. The CDR3 has 16 amino acids. CDR3 region: CASSIAAGQGLYEQYF. CDR3 sequence (DNA): TGTGCCAGTAGTATAGCTGCGGGACAGGGGTTGTACGAGCAGTACTTC.

This CDR3 reads CASSPTLQAGSEQYF. The CDR3 DNA follows: TGTGCCAGCTCACCCACCCTCCAAGCGGGGTCGGAGCAGTACTTC. The rearrangement links TRBV18 to TRBJ2-7; 7 bases are shared with TRBD2. The CDR3 is 15 amino acids. CDR1 KGHSH and CDR2 LQKENI come from the germline V gene. Trimming took 3 bases from V and 7 from J; bases not matched to a gene: 12.

The rearrangement joins TRBV29-1 to TRBJ2-2; a possible D gene is TRBD1 (5 bases). Germline assignment: CDR1 SQVTM and CDR2 ANQGSEA. The CDR3 contains 14 residues. Trimming removed 3 bases from V and 3 bases from J, with 11 bases in between. The CDR3 DNA reads as TGCAGCGTTGACTTTCAACAGGACACCGGGGAGCTGTTTTTT. It encodes CSVDFQQDTGELFF.

The V and J genes are TRBV18 and TRBJ1-5; 8 nucleotides align to TRBD1. The V gene's germline CDR1 is KGHSH and CDR2 LQKENI. The CDR3 is 13 residues long. Losses at the gene ends were 5 bases for V and 8 bases for J; bases not matched to a gene: 5. The CDR3 bases are TGTGCCAGCTCAGACAGGGGTGTTGAGCCCCAGCATTTT. This sequence encodes CASSDRGVEPQHF.

The chain carries TRBV18 and TRBJ2-1; a possible D gene is TRBD2 (6 bases). The CDR3 totals 14 residues. V was shortened by 6 bases and J by 1 base, with 10 bases between the two germline ends. Germline CDR1 and CDR2: KGHSH and LQKENI. CDR3 loop: CASSRGFSYNEQFF. As DNA, the CDR3 is TGTGCCAGCTCGCGGGGTTTTTCCTACAATGAGCAGTTCTTC.

V is TRBV7-9 and J is TRBJ1-1; D ambiguous. Germline V gene sequence: CDR1 SEHNR, CDR2 FQNEAQ (reference sequence). The CDR3 runs 14 residues. The V gene lost 1 base and the J gene lost 4 bases, with 10 bases spanning the gap. The CDR3 nucleotides read TGTGCCAGCAGCTTAGATGCCAGGTTCACTGAAGCTTTCTTT. Its translation is CASSLDARFTEAFF.

V usage is TRBV12-2 and J usage is TRBJ2-3; the D segment call TRBD2 is taken from the table without a DNA check. TRBV12-2 is termed a pseudogene. The CDR3 contains 21 residues. The CDR3 sequence is CASRLSISVLAGLDAPGAQYF. CDR3 in DNA: TGTGCAAGTCGCTTATCCATCTCCGTCTTAGCGGGACTTGACGCACCGGGGGCGCAGTATTTT.

This clone was counted once. The chain employs TRBV19 and TRBJ2-7; 15 bases align to TRBD2. V lost 3 bases and J lost 6; bases outside the gene matches: 3. The CDR3 extends over 15 amino acids. CDR1 is LNHDA, CDR2 SQIVND, per germline (reference sequence). The CDR3 DNA follows: TGTGCCAGTAGTATGGGACTAGCGGGAGGAAGCGAGCAGTACTTC. Translating it yields CASSMGLAGGSEQYF. Supplemented by reference TRBV19 and TRBJ2-7, the full variable domain reads DGGITQSPKYLFRKEGQNVTLSCEQNLNHDAMYWYRQDPGQGLRLIYYSQIVNDFQKGDIAEGYSVSREKKESFPLTVTSAQKNPTAFYLCASSMGLAGGSEQYFGPGTRLTVT.

J is TRBJ1-1 and V is TRBV6-5; D unresolved. Germline CDR1 MNHEY, CDR2 SVGAGI. The V end was cut by 6 bases, the J end by 1 base, with 9 bases between. The CDR3 runs to 13 residues. CDR3 loop: CASSYRTNTEAFF. The CDR3 bases are TGTGCCAGCAGCTATAGAACGAACACTGAAGCTTTCTTT.

This chain uses TRBV7-9 with TRBJ2-1; unclear D gene. The CDR3 is 13 residues long. V dropped 1 base and J dropped 6 bases, with 7 bases sitting between them. CDR1 and CDR2 (germline): SEHNR, FQNEAQ (reference sequence). As DNA, the CDR3 is TGTGCCAGCAGCTTAGTTGCAGGCAATGAGCAGTTCTTC. Its translation is CASSLVAGNEQFF.

This clone was seen more than once but under ten times. V and J are TRBV6-1 and TRBJ2-2; 9 nucleotides line up with TRBD2. Trimming cost V 3 bases and J 1 base; bases outside gene matches: 6. Per germline, CDR1 MNHNS and CDR2 SASEGT. CDR3 length equals 17 residues. CDR3 loop: CASSDHLLAGNTGELFF. CDR3 in DNA: TGTGCCAGCAGTGACCACCTACTAGCGGGGAACACCGGGGAGCTGTTTTTT.

The chain employs TRBV7-9 and TRBJ1-6; 7 bases match TRBD1. V dropped 4 bases and J dropped 7; count of bases not matched to a gene: 4. Germline V gives CDR1 SEHNR, CDR2 FQNEAQ (reference sequence). The CDR3 is 14 residues long. The CDR3 here is CASSSQGPNSPLHF. The CDR3 DNA reads TGTGCCAGCAGCTCACAGGGGCCCAATTCACCCCTCCACTTT.

This sequence joins TRBV9 and TRBJ2-7, with D maybe TRBD1 (6 bases). V lost 3 bases and J 3 bases, leaving 16 bases between the germline ends. This CDR3 contains 15 residues. Germline loops: CDR1 SGDLS, CDR2 YYNGEE. The CDR3: CASSAGNRAIYEQYF. CDR3 nucleotides: TGTGCCAGCAGCGCGGGGAACAGGGCTATCTACGAGCAGTACTTC.